This T cell receptor (beta chain) was retrieved from a study of blood T cell repertoires in COVID-19. Study details: Collection of acute and convalescent COVID-19 samples took place in the United States, Italy and Spain. T cells, B-cell-depleted T cells, or PBMCs supplied cDNA or gDNA.

The V and J ends lost 4 bases and 6 bases respectively, with 15 bases between them. The CDR3 extends over 14 amino acids. CDR1 and CDR2 from the germline V gene are LNHDA and SQIVND (reference sequence). Original analysis: Reference gene primers were amplified, and this amplification served to estimate nucleated cell counts. TCRdb keeps only in-frame clones here, not all; method: immunoSEQ multiplex PCR. The V and J calls and clone size come from that table; D and trimming were worked out from the DNA. The sample holds approximately 110,000 clones; 81% are singletons and the top ten take over 35%. Specimen: peripheral blood. V and J are TRBV19 and TRBJ1-2; D unclear. This clonotype was obtained from a man at least 80 years old with acute or convalescent COVID-19. CDR3 sequence (DNA): TGTGCCAGTAGTAAGCAGGATCAAATCCATGGCTACACCTTC. This sequence encodes CASSKQDQIHGYTF.